One sample yielded the 28 T cell receptor beta chains listed below, sequenced in a study of T-cell memory formation after mild COVID-19. TCRdb recomputed calls from the 5' RACE reads with MiXCR, one row per CDR3 protein. The sample records about 110,000 distinct CDR3 sequences, around 14% being singletons. Sequenced: PBMCs or a T cell subset sorted from them (not recorded which). The source is a man aged 18 to 35 who had mild COVID-19 (a few samples of this study predate the infection). Cell type and time point are not known.

CDR3 in amino acids: CASRQESGNTIYF. In DNA form, the CDR3 reads TGTGCCAGCAGACAGGAGTCTGGAAACACCATATATTTT. The chain joins TRBV4-2 to TRBJ1-3; maybe TRBD1 (5 bases). Germline CDR1 and CDR2: LGHNA and YNFKEQ. There are 13 residues in the CDR3. V lost 6 bases to trimming and J lost 1 base, with 7 bases between them.

The chain employs TRBV29-1 and TRBJ2-7; D unclear. Trimming cost V 1 base and J 6 bases, with 7 bases left between them. The CDR3 contains 11 residues. The germline CDR1 and CDR2 sequences are SQVTM and ANQGSEA. The CDR3 sequence is CSVEAYSEQYF. The CDR3 DNA is TGCAGCGTTGAAGCCTATTCCGAGCAGTACTTC.

V is TRBV9 and J is TRBJ1-2; 8 bases match TRBD1. From germline, CDR1 is SGDLS and CDR2 YYNGEE. The CDR3 is 15 residues long. The trim removed 3 bases at V and 4 bases at J, leaving 8 bases unmatched. DNA of the CDR3: TGTGCCAGCAGCGCTGGGACAGGCGAGGGCTATGGCTACACCTTC. Protein sequence: CASSAGTGEGYGYTF.

V usage is TRBV12-3 or TRBV12-4 and J usage is TRBJ2-3; 14 positions match TRBD2. The CDR3 runs 14 residues. V was pared by 6 bases and J by 12 bases, with 8 bases of the junction left unmatched. The CDR3 loop is CASRGTSGRGDQYF. The CDR3 nucleotides read TGTGCCAGCAGGGGGACTAGCGGGAGAGGGGACCAGTATTTT.

This clonotype has only a few counts. The chain couples TRBV19 to TRBJ2-3; 7 bases map to TRBD2. CDR3 length: 15 residues. Germline loops: CDR1 LNHDA, CDR2 SQIVND (reference sequence). V gave up 9 bases and J gave up 4 bases; unmatched junction bases: 13. CDR3 loop: CASLAGRGGSDTQYF. The CDR3 DNA is TGTGCCAGCCTGGCAGGGAGGGGAGGATCAGATACGCAGTATTTT.

The chain employs TRBV4-1 and TRBJ1-3; D might be TRBD1 (5 bases). V was shortened by 4 bases and J by 0 bases, with 16 bases between the two germline ends. The CDR3 sequence is 17 residues long. The germline gives CDR1 MGHRA, CDR2 YSYEKL. CDR3 in DNA: TGCGCCAGCAGCCCCCCCGGGGCAGAAATCTCTGGAAACACCATATATTTT. Translation gives CASSPPGAEISGNTIYF.

The genes are TRBV14 and TRBJ1-2, with D possibly being TRBD1 (5 bases). The ends were cut back, 4 bases at V and 3 bases at J, with 12 bases in the middle. Germline CDR1 reads SGHDN; CDR2 reads FVKESK. CDR3 size: 14 residues. The CDR3 region has the DNA TGTGCCAGCAGCCCCGCGGACACCCACTATGGCTACACCTTC. Its translation: CASSPADTHYGYTF. The whole variable domain, remainder taken from reference TRBV14 and TRBJ1-2, is EAGVTQFPSHSVIEKGQTVTLRCDPISGHDNLYWYRRVMGKEIKFLLHFVKESKQDESGMPNNRFLAERTGGTYSTLKVQPAELEDSGVYFCASSPADTHYGYTFGSGTRLTVV.

The chain employs TRBV6-2 or TRBV6-3 and TRBJ1-5, with a weak D call TRBD1 (6 bases). There are 16 residues in the CDR3. The germline CDR1 and CDR2 sequences are MNHEY and SVGEGT. V lost 6 bases and J 1 base, leaving 16 bases between the germline ends. CDR3 protein: CASSNPQRGSNQPQHF. The CDR3 nucleotides are TGTGCCAGCAGCAACCCCCAGAGGGGGAGCAATCAGCCCCAGCATTTT.

This clonotype showed up many times. The rearrangement joins TRBV4-3 to TRBJ2-5, with TRBD1 matching 7 bases. This CDR3 spans 15 amino acids. Trimming at V came to 0 bases and at J to 2 bases, leaving 3 bases not matched to a gene. CDR1 and CDR2 from the germline V gene are LGHNA and YSLEER. This CDR3 reads CASSQDFRGQETQYF. Here the CDR3 DNA reads TGCGCCAGCAGCCAAGATTTCAGGGGGCAAGAGACCCAGTACTTC.

The chain links TRBV12-3 or TRBV12-4 to TRBJ2-7; D possibly corresponds to TRBD2 (6 bases). Trimming took off 6 bases at V and 4 bases at J, with 19 bases between the two ends. The CDR3 sequence is 15 residues long. Written as DNA, the CDR3 is TGTGCCAGCAGCCCTACCATCGGGGGTACTTACGAGCAGTACTTC. Translation: CASSPTIGGTYEQYF.

The chain recombines TRBV10-3 with TRBJ1-1; D is perhaps TRBD1 (6 bases). The germline CDR1 and CDR2 sequences are ENHRY and SYGVKD. This CDR3 comprises 14 residues. The V end lost 0 bases, the J end lost 6 bases, and 11 bases lay between the germline ends. This CDR3 reads CAISESGDISEAFF. DNA of the CDR3: TGTGCCATCAGTGAGTCAGGGGACATCTCTGAAGCTTTCTTT.

This clonotype was detected a few times. V gene TRBV4-2 combines with J gene TRBJ1-5; no firm D call. Trimming cost V 1 base and J 3 bases, with 1 base left between them. The germline CDR1 and CDR2 sequences are LGHNA and YNFKEQ. CDR3 length: 12 residues. CDR3 in DNA: TGTGCCAGCAGCCAAGCCAATCAGCCCCAGCATTTT. It specifies CASSQANQPQHF.

Only a few counts were recorded for this clonotype. The chain links TRBV7-6 to TRBJ2-5; 7 positions match TRBD2. Unmatched junction bases numbered 7, after V lost 2 bases and J lost 1 base. Germline values: CDR1 SGHVS, CDR2 FNYEAQ. The CDR3 sequence is 16 residues long. The CDR3, as DNA: TGTGCCAGCAGCTTACGCGGACTAGTTTCCCAAGAGACCCAGTACTTC. Amino acid sequence: CASSLRGLVSQETQYF. The variable domain in full, with the rest retrieved from reference TRBV7-6 and TRBJ2-5, is GAGVSQSPRYKVTKRGQDVALRCDPISGHVSLYWYRQALGQGPEFLTYFNYEAQQDKSGLPNDRFSAERPEGSISTLTIQRTEQRDSAMYRCASSLRGLVSQETQYFGPGTRLLVL.

Many counts were recorded for this clonotype. This chain connects TRBV20-1 to TRBJ1-5, with TRBD1 as a possible D gene (6 bases). The germline V and J ends were trimmed by 5 bases and 3 bases, with 14 bases remaining between them. The length of the CDR3 is 14 residues. Per germline, CDR1 DFQATT and CDR2 SNEGSKA (reference sequence). Here the CDR3 reads CSAPRPGANQPQHF. For the CDR3, the DNA is TGCAGTGCTCCGAGGCCGGGGGCCAATCAGCCCCAGCATTTT.

This chain links TRBV29-1 with TRBJ2-1; 12 bases are shared with TRBD2. Germline CDR1 reads SQVTM; CDR2 reads ANQGSEA. This CDR3 contains 16 residues. The trim removed 8 bases at V and 0 bases at J, leaving 8 bases unmatched. CDR3 nucleotide sequence: TGCAGCACTTGGACTAGCGGGGCCGACTCCTACAATGAGCAGTTCTTC. It is translated as CSTWTSGADSYNEQFF.

V gene TRBV27 combines with J gene TRBJ2-5; either TRBD1 or TRBD2 may fit D (6 bases each). Per the germline V gene, CDR1 is MNHEY and CDR2 is SMNVEV (reference sequence). Trimming removed 1 base at V and 5 bases at J, with 14 bases between. CDR3 length: 15 residues. CDR3: CASSLYGGRRETQYF. The CDR3 nucleotides read TGTGCCAGCAGTTTATATGGGGGGCGCCGGGAGACCCAGTACTTC.

This clonotype has more than one count but fewer than ten. V and J are TRBV24-1 and TRBJ2-5, with no clear D. The CDR3 has 13 amino acids. V was shortened by 1 base and J by 5 bases, with 7 bases between the two germline ends. CDR1 is KGHDR, CDR2 SFDVKD, per germline. CDR3 region: CATSDFLRETQYF. CDR3 nucleotides: TGTGCCACCAGTGATTTTTTAAGGGAGACCCAGTACTTC.

This clonotype has only one observation. The chain combines TRBV6-5 with TRBJ1-1; possibly TRBD1 for D (5 bases). CDR3 size: 15 residues. Deletions cut 6 bases from V and 5 bases from J, with 19 bases between. The V gene's germline CDR1 is MNHEY and CDR2 SVGAGI. CDR3 coding DNA: TGTGCCAGCAGCCCGGGCGGGGGGAGGAAAACTGAAGCTTTCTTT. This codes for CASSPGGGRKTEAFF.

The chain joins TRBV6-2 or TRBV6-3 to TRBJ2-2; D possibly corresponds to TRBD1 (6 bases). The V gene lost 5 bases and the J gene lost 0 bases, with 10 bases spanning the gap. Looked up from germline, CDR1 is MNHEY and CDR2 is SVGEGT. CDR3 size: 15 residues. The DNA of the CDR3 is TGTGCCAGCAGTAGAGGGACAACGAACACCGGGGAGCTGTTTTTT. Its translation is CASSRGTTNTGELFF.

This clonotype was seen only a few times. J is TRBJ1-6 and V is TRBV6-2 or TRBV6-3, with TRBD1 matching 9 bases. Germline-derived CDR1 and CDR2 are MNHEY and SVGEGT. V was clipped by 4 bases and J by 4 bases; unmatched bases: 2. The CDR3 length is 15 residues. CDR3 residues: CASSSGQGYNSPLHF. The CDR3, as DNA: TGTGCCAGCAGTTCCGGACAGGGGTATAATTCACCCCTCCACTTT.

This clonotype appeared a few times. The CDR3 here is CSAAGGREYTEAFF. CDR3 in DNA: TGCAGTGCTGCAGGGGGGAGAGAGTACACTGAAGCTTTCTTT. The chain joins TRBV20-1 to TRBJ1-1, with 7 bases fitting TRBD1. V dropped 5 bases and J dropped 3; count of bases not matched to a gene: 9. The germline gives CDR1 DFQATT, CDR2 SNEGSKA (reference sequence). There are 14 residues in the CDR3.

The table lists this clonotype with a few counts. J is TRBJ2-1 and V is TRBV6-5, with D perhaps given as TRBD1 or TRBD2 (5 bases each). The V end was cut by 6 bases, the J end by 7 bases, with 19 bases between. From germline, CDR1 is MNHEY and CDR2 SVGAGI. The CDR3 contains 15 residues. The CDR3 DNA is TGTGCCAGCAGCCCAACTGGGGGAAGGAGGAATGAGCAGTTCTTC. Translated: CASSPTGGRRNEQFF.

This clonotype was recorded many times. This chain connects TRBV12-3 or TRBV12-4 to TRBJ2-3; maybe TRBD2 (7 bases). V was cut by 3 bases and J by 2 bases, with 12 bases left in between. The CDR3 has 15 residues. CDR3 amino acids: CASSFEGGHTDTQYF. Here the CDR3 DNA reads TGTGCCAGCAGTTTTGAGGGGGGGCACACAGATACGCAGTATTTT.

The chain combines TRBV5-1 with TRBJ2-7; TRBD2 matches at 10 bases. V dropped 4 bases and J dropped 3; count of bases not matched to a gene: 7. The CDR3 totals 15 residues. Germline CDR1 is SGHRS and CDR2 is YFSETQ. CDR3 amino acids: CASSSGAGGVYEQYF. CDR3 DNA: TGCGCCAGCAGCAGTGGAGCGGGAGGGGTCTACGAGCAGTACTTC.

The rearrangement joins TRBV7-9 to TRBJ2-7; 9 nucleotides align to TRBD2. Germline-derived CDR1 and CDR2 are SEHNR and FQNEAQ (reference sequence). V shed 4 bases, J shed 2 bases, and the junction held 12 bases outside the gene matches. The CDR3 is 17 residues long. Here the CDR3 DNA reads TGTGCCAGCAGCTCCACTTATCAGCGGGGGGCCCCCTACGAGCAGTACGTC. Translating gives CASSSTYQRGAPYEQYV.

The chain couples TRBV13 to TRBJ2-7; D is unresolved. The CDR3 is 15 residues long. Germline V gene sequence: CDR1 PRHDT, CDR2 FYEKMQ (reference sequence). The ends were cut back, 0 bases at V and 2 bases at J, with 11 bases in the middle. The CDR3 DNA follows: TGTGCCAGCAGCTTAGGACCGGGCAGTCCCTACGAGCAGTACTTC. Translation gives CASSLGPGSPYEQYF. The full variable domain, completed using reference TRBV13 and TRBJ2-7, is AAGVIQSPRHLIKEKRETATLKCYPIPRHDTVYWYQQGPGQDPQFLISFYEKMQSDKGSIPDRFSAQQFSDYHSELNMSSLELGDSALYFCASSLGPGSPYEQYFGPGTRLTVT.

This clonotype was found a few times. One end of the junction is discordant with germline, which a read error may explain. This chain connects TRBV7-9 to TRBJ2-5; TRBD1 matches 10 bases. The germline V gene encodes CDR1 SEHNR and CDR2 FQNEAQ (reference sequence). This CDR3 contains 14 residues. CDR3 residues: CDSSPRQGAKTQYF. The DNA for the CDR3 is TGTGACAGCAGCCCGAGACAGGGGGCGAAGACCCAGTACTTC. Full variable domain (remainder filled in from reference TRBV7-9 and TRBJ2-5): DTGVSQNPRHKITKRGQNVTFRCDPISEHNRLYWYRQTLGQGPEFLTYFQNEAQLEKSRLLSDRFSAERPKGSFSTLEIQRTEQGDSAMYLCDSSPRQGAKTQYFGPGTRLLVL.

The genes are TRBV6-1 and TRBJ2-7; D might be TRBD1 (6 bases). Trimming stripped 5 bases from V and 3 bases from J, with 17 bases between. This CDR3 has 15 residues. Germline CDR1 is MNHNS and CDR2 is SASEGT. The CDR3 loop is CASSPLRGHGYEQYV. The CDR3 DNA sequence: TGTGCCAGCAGTCCACTCCGGGGACACGGCTACGAGCAGTACGTC.